Shown below are 24 T cell receptor beta chains from a single sample sequenced in a study of T cells in Graves' hyperthyroidism and ophthalmopathy (dated by TCRdb to between 2018 and 2021). Library creation used multiplex PCR. The sequencer listed for this sample is Illumina HiSeq 2000. The TCR beta CDR3 regions were amplified from RNA transcripts. The TCR CDR3 was subjected to a first round of RT-PCR using the HTBI primer set and the Qiagen OneStep RT-PCR kit. In-frame beta chains were kept once TCRdb had trimmed the public reads at Q25 with fastp and called clones with MiXCR. All rows with the same CDR3 protein become a single entry with the most common DNA and genes. This sample is represented by approximately 600,000 distinct CDR3 sequences; roughly 20% of them were singletons. In total, the top ten clones hold approximately 30% of the sample. The sample comprised blood. The receptors shown here come from a young man with Graves' ophthalmopathy.

This clonotype has a handful of counts. V is TRBV11-2 and J is TRBJ2-5; D is unresolved. This CDR3 has 14 residues. CDR1 and CDR2 (germline): SGHAT, FQNNGV. Trimming left V 7 bases short and J 0 bases short, with 12 bases between. The CDR3 sequence is CASTKGTDQETQYF. CDR3 bases: TGTGCCAGCACTAAGGGAACGGACCAAGAGACCCAGTACTTC.

J is TRBJ2-2 and V is TRBV5-1; 8 bases align to TRBD2. V shed 4 bases and J 5 bases; nucleotides not matched to a gene: 7. Germline V gene sequence: CDR1 SGHRS, CDR2 YFSETQ. CDR3 length equals 15 residues. Written as DNA, the CDR3 is TGCGCCAGCAGCCCCCGGGAGGGAGGGACCGGGGAGCTGTTTTTT. This encodes CASSPREGGTGELFF.

This clonotype appeared many times. The genes are TRBV18 and TRBJ2-7, with a tentative D call TRBD1 (6 bases). Trimming took 5 bases from V and 5 from J, leaving 10 bases between them. CDR3 length equals 12 residues. CDR1 and CDR2 (germline): KGHSH, LQKENI. The chain's CDR3 is CASSGDTDEQYF. In nucleotides, the CDR3 is TGTGCCAGCTCAGGGGACACCGACGAGCAGTACTTC.

Note on this clonotype: One end of the junction is discordant with germline, which a read error may explain. The rearrangement joins TRBV6-1 to TRBJ2-7; a weak D match, TRBD1 (6 bases). The CDR3 consists of 15 residues. From germline, CDR1 is MNHNS and CDR2 SASEGT. CDR3 nucleotides: TGTGCCGGCAGTACGGACAGTTTATTCGCCTACGAGCAGTACTTC. Amino acids: CAGSTDSLFAYEQYF.

This clonotype was counted many times. The V gene is TRBV3-1, the J gene TRBJ2-1, with TRBD2 identical over 10 bases. Per the germline V gene, CDR1 is LGHDT and CDR2 is YNNKEL (reference sequence). This CDR3 comprises 14 residues. Losses at the gene ends were 0 bases for V and 8 bases for J; bases not matched to a gene: 1. The CDR3 DNA reads as TGTGCCAGCAGCCAAGATGGACTAGCGGATGAGCAGTTCTTC. Translation: CASSQDGLADEQFF.

In this sample, this clonotype turned up many times. The chain links TRBV11-2 to TRBJ2-5; 9 bases are a match to TRBD1. Germline CDR1 reads SGHAT; CDR2 reads FQNNGV. V shed 5 bases and J 7 bases; nucleotides not matched to a gene: 5. This CDR3 is built from 13 residues. CDR3 sequence reads: CASSQTGGWTQYF. For the CDR3, the DNA is TGTGCCAGCAGCCAAACAGGGGGCTGGACCCAGTACTTC.

This clonotype was counted many times. CDR3 sequence reads: CASSQGLAGGVEQFF. As DNA, the CDR3 is TGTGCCAGCAGCCAGGGACTAGCGGGAGGTGTAGAGCAGTTCTTC. V is TRBV3-1 and J is TRBJ2-1, with 15 bases matching TRBD2. CDR3 size: 15 residues. Germline V gene data show CDR1 as LGHDT and CDR2 as YNNKEL (reference sequence). After removal of 3 bases from V and 10 bases from J, the junction contained 4 bases not matched to a gene.

The rearrangement joins TRBV5-1 to TRBJ2-1; D is undetermined. Germline V gives CDR1 SGHRS, CDR2 YFSETQ. V was clipped by 4 bases and J by 3 bases, with 17 bases between them. This CDR3 has 16 amino acids. The CDR3 bases are TGCGCCAGCAGCCAACCCACCACTACAAACTACAATGAGCAGTTCTTC. Amino acids: CASSQPTTTNYNEQFF.

This clonotype was recorded at least ten times. This sequence joins TRBV18 and TRBJ1-1; the D is unclear. This CDR3 comprises 14 residues. In germline, CDR1 is KGHSH, CDR2 LQKENI. Trimming pared 3 bases from V and 3 bases from J, leaving 11 bases between. This CDR3 is CASSPGLADTEAFF. The CDR3 region has the DNA TGTGCCAGCTCACCGGGTCTGGCGGACACTGAAGCTTTCTTT.

To note about this clonotype: A much larger clone sits a single nucleotide away, making a read error possible. This chain links TRBV7-2 with TRBJ1-1; maybe TRBD1 (5 bases). Germline CDR1 reads SGHTA; CDR2 reads FQGNSA. The V end was cut by 1 base, the J end by 1 base, with 10 bases between. This CDR3 has 15 residues. This CDR3 is CTSSLGPGPNTEAFF. CDR3 nucleotide sequence: TGTACCAGCAGCTTAGGGCCAGGGCCGAACACTGAAGCTTTCTTT. Complete variable domain (other parts from reference TRBV7-2 and TRBJ1-1): GAGVSQSPSNKVTEKGKDVELRCDPISGHTALYWYRQSLGQGLEFLIYFQGNSAPDKSGLPSDRFSAERTGGSVSTLTIQRTQQEDSAVYLCTSSLGPGPNTEAFFGQGTRLTVV.

This clonotype was seen repeatedly, ten times or more. For the CDR3, the DNA is TGTGCCAGCAGCTTAGAACTAGCGCCAAGGTACAATGAGCAGTTCTTC. It yields the protein CASSLELAPRYNEQFF. V and J are TRBV7-9 and TRBJ2-1, with 7 bases fitting TRBD2. This CDR3 has 16 residues. CDR1 SEHNR and CDR2 FQNEAQ come from the germline V gene (reference sequence). Trimming cost V 1 base and J 4 bases; bases outside gene matches: 7.

The chain carries TRBV2 and TRBJ2-5; 10 positions agree with TRBD2. The CDR3 is 17 residues long. The V segment lost 0 bases and the J segment 5 bases; nucleotides outside the gene matches: 9. Per germline, CDR1 SNHLY and CDR2 FYNNEI. The CDR3 sequence is CASSEAQGSGRIETQYF. CDR3 nucleotides: TGTGCCAGCAGTGAAGCGCAGGGTAGCGGGAGGATCGAGACCCAGTACTTC.

Only a few counts were recorded for this clonotype. This chain joins TRBV5-6 and TRBJ2-7, with 8 bases fitting TRBD1. Germline CDR1 and CDR2: SGHDT and YYEEEE. The trim removed 4 bases at V and 0 bases at J, leaving 3 bases unmatched. The CDR3 runs 14 residues. The CDR3 region is CASSRTGPSYEQYF. The DNA for the CDR3 is TGTGCCAGCAGCCGGACAGGGCCCTCCTACGAGCAGTACTTC.

This clonotype was recorded many times. The chain joins TRBV7-8 to TRBJ2-7; 14 positions match TRBD2. The CDR3 is 16 amino acids. V shed 4 bases and J 7 bases; nucleotides not matched to a gene: 9. From germline, CDR1 is SGHVS and CDR2 FQNEAQ. CDR3 residues: CASSSTGTSGREEQYF. The DNA of the CDR3 is TGTGCCAGCAGCTCAACCGGGACTAGCGGGAGAGAAGAGCAGTACTTC.

This clonotype was counted only a few times. The V and J genes are TRBV19 and TRBJ2-7, with D maybe TRBD2 (6 bases). V shed 3 bases and J shed 4 bases, with 13 bases lying between them. The length of the CDR3 is 14 residues. The germline CDR1 and CDR2 sequences are LNHDA and SQIVND (reference sequence). CDR3 nucleotide sequence: TGTGCCAGTAGTATTCAATTAGCGGATTACGAGCAGTACTTC. It specifies CASSIQLADYEQYF.

V usage is TRBV6-1 and J usage is TRBJ2-2; TRBD1 agrees at 7 bases. V dropped 7 bases and J dropped 5; count of bases not matched to a gene: 7. The germline gives CDR1 MNHNS, CDR2 SASEGT. CDR3 size: 14 residues. CDR3 sequence (DNA): TGTGCCAGCACGATTCGACAGGGAACCGGGGAGCTGTTTTTT. Encoded protein: CASTIRQGTGELFF.

The rearrangement links TRBV9 to TRBJ1-4, with D maybe TRBD1 (5 bases). V shed 3 bases and J shed 7 bases, with 10 bases lying between them. The CDR3 has 13 amino acids. CDR1 SGDLS and CDR2 YYNGEE come from the germline V gene. CDR3 residues: CASSGSGGEKLFF. The DNA for the CDR3 is TGTGCCAGCAGCGGCTCCGGGGGTGAAAAACTGTTTTTT.

The gene calls are TRBV5-1 and TRBJ2-2; no clear D gene. The CDR3 loop spans 15 amino acids. V lost 4 bases and J lost 6, with 16 bases in between. Looked up from germline, CDR1 is SGHRS and CDR2 is YFSETQ. CDR3: CASSHVDGVPGELFF. CDR3 DNA: TGCGCCAGCAGCCACGTGGACGGCGTCCCCGGGGAGCTGTTTTTT.

This clonotype was picked up many times. The chain links TRBV19 to TRBJ1-6, with 7 nucleotides matching TRBD1. Germline CDR1 and CDR2: LNHDA and SQIVND (reference sequence). This CDR3 has 17 amino acids. V gave up 6 bases and J gave up 2 bases; unmatched junction bases: 10. CDR3 nucleotides: TGTGCCAGTAGATCCGGGACAGAAGACGCCTATAATTCACCCCTCCACTTT. Protein: CASRSGTEDAYNSPLHF.

This chain uses TRBV20-1 with TRBJ2-5; maybe TRBD1 (5 bases). CDR1 DFQATT and CDR2 SNEGSKA come from the germline V gene (reference sequence). Trimming removed 1 base at V and 2 bases at J, with 14 bases between. The CDR3 extends over 15 amino acids. The CDR3 protein is CSARGDSNSQETQYF. For the CDR3, the DNA is TGCAGTGCTAGAGGAGACAGCAACTCACAAGAGACCCAGTACTTC.

The chain recombines TRBV5-1 with TRBJ1-1; D is unclear. The CDR3 has 13 residues. CDR1 and CDR2 from the germline V gene are SGHRS and YFSETQ. The V and J ends lost 3 bases and 5 bases respectively, with 11 bases between them. This chain's CDR3 is CASSSSRETEAFF. Here the CDR3 DNA reads TGCGCCAGCAGCTCCAGTAGGGAGACTGAAGCTTTCTTT.

This clonotype has a count of ten or more. This sequence joins TRBV14 and TRBJ2-2; the match to TRBD2 covers 8 bases. Germline assignment: CDR1 SGHDN and CDR2 FVKESK. V was clipped by 4 bases and J by 0 bases; unmatched bases: 4. The CDR3 spans 16 residues. The CDR3 DNA follows: TGTGCCAGCAGCCCCCGACTAGCGCCGAACACCGGGGAGCTGTTTTTT. It translates to CASSPRLAPNTGELFF.

This clonotype was recorded a few times. The gene calls are TRBV5-1 and TRBJ2-7; the D is unclear. CDR3 length: 15 residues. The V and J ends lost 0 bases and 1 base respectively, with 11 bases between them. Germline V gene data show CDR1 as SGHRS and CDR2 as YFSETQ. CDR3 sequence reads: CASSLVGYESYEQYF. Written as DNA, the CDR3 is TGCGCCAGCAGCTTGGTGGGGTACGAGTCCTACGAGCAGTACTTC.

The gene calls are TRBV28 and TRBJ2-1; 12 bases are a match to TRBD2. Germline CDR1 reads MDHEN; CDR2 reads SYDVKM. The length of the CDR3 is 16 residues. J gave up 7 bases and V 5 bases, and 9 bases lay outside the gene matches. In nucleotides, the CDR3 is TGTGCCAGCAGTCCTCCGGGACTAGCGGGTTTGAATGAGCAGTTCTTC. This codes for CASSPPGLAGLNEQFF. The whole variable domain, filled in from reference TRBV28 and TRBJ2-1, reads DVKVTQSSRYLVKRTGEKVFLECVQDMDHENMFWYRQDPGLGLRLIYFSYDVKMKEKGDIPEGYSVSREKKERFSLILESASTNQTSMYLCASSPPGLAGLNEQFFGPGTRLTVL.